This T cell receptor beta chain stems from a study of Graves' ophthalmopathy and Graves' hyperthyroidism (dated by TCRdb to 2017 to 2018). Regarding the study in general: Peripheral blood samples were taken at the time of initial diagnosis, before any treatment was given. The 100 discovery patients were randomly split 7:3 into training and test sets. To explore V-J signatures distinguishing ophthalmopathy from hyperthyroidism, a discovery set of 100 patients (fewer than 45 ophthalmopathy, roughly 56 stable hyperthyroidism) was enrolled. An independent validation cohort comprised some 19 hyperthyroidism patients and over 15 patients who later progressed from hyperthyroidism to ophthalmopathy. TCR beta repertoire signatures were used to distinguish Graves' ophthalmopathy from Graves' hyperthyroidism and to predict progression to ophthalmopathy. Once sampling was done, hyperthyroidism patients were given methimazole at a starting dose of 30 mg daily, while ophthalmopathy patients were given high-dose intravenous methylprednisolone. In over 5 hyperthyroidism patients, the T-cell repertoires found in thyroid tissue were compared with those found in blood. In total, around 130 blood samples were TCR-sequenced: 40 to 45 ophthalmopathy, about 75 hyperthyroidism and roughly 17 hyperthyroidism-to-ophthalmopathy patients. Study-wide conclusions, independent of this receptor: In validation, the model predicted ophthalmopathy progression with 70.59% sensitivity and roughly 72% specificity; some 13 predicted patients were CT-confirmed with GO in a median of 6.5 months. The 13-signature model separated ophthalmopathy from stable hyperthyroidism with approximately 90% sensitivity and around 81% specificity in cross-validation, and 80%/75% in the test set. No statistical method was used to set the sample size in advance, and the investigators knew which group each participant was assigned to. Most expanded thyroid clonotypes with a frequency above 0.001 also appeared in blood, which suggests that blood repertoires may reflect the immune response in the thyroid.

For repertoire sequencing, the TCR beta CDR3 regions were amplified from RNA transcripts. The first round of RT-PCR was done with HTBI primers and the Qiagen OneStep RT-PCR kit, and was followed by a second round of multiplex PCR, then size selection and purification. Libraries were sequenced on an Illumina HiSeq2000 using paired-end 100 bp reads. In the original analysis: SOAPnuke was used for read processing, and reads with adapters, uncalled bases, a mean Phred below 15, or no exact constant-primer or identifier match were discarded. COPE v1.2.5 was used to merge high-quality paired reads. Each unique nucleotide sequence was treated as a clonotype, and MiTCR v1.1 was used to align the clonotypes to the IMGT TRB V, D and J references. The analysis was limited to V-J combinations with a frequency above 0.0001, which together covered 99.2% of repertoires. A TCR clonal expansion and chaos score per V-J combination was defined as the ratio of F50 clonal expansion to chaos observed in the TCRdist matrix. Welch's t-statistics and random forest were used to reduce features to 10 to 15 V-J combinations, which were fed into a naive Bayes classifier. The similarity between thyroid and blood repertoires was quantified using the Morisita-Horn index. In-frame beta chains were kept once TCRdb had trimmed the public reads at Q25 with fastp and called clones with MiXCR. Under each unique CDR3 protein, matching rows form one entry showing the most common genes and DNA. In this record, the V and J calls reflect TCRdb's handling and not the investigators' own analysis. The sample yields some 380,000 distinct CDR3 sequences; roughly 15% were counted once. 5.5% to 7% of the sample is taken by the ten largest.

The germline V gene provides CDR1 SGHTA and CDR2 FQGNSA. The germline ends are 7 bases apart after V is trimmed by 6 bases and J by 2 bases. The CDR3 runs 12 residues from the cysteine to the phenylalanine. Only the CDR3 portion is preserved as DNA: 36 bases, with reading frame beginning at the first base. Hyperthyroidism was defined as stable when no progression to ophthalmopathy occurred within 18 months of follow-up. The hyperthyroidism patients were 18 to 65 years old and newly diagnosed, with a disease duration of less than 2 months. Anyone with other autoimmune diseases, uncontrolled infections, pregnancy or lactation was excluded from the study. Diagnosis was based on clinical symptoms, serum thyroxine, TRAb, thyroid ultrasound and orbital computed tomography. Ficoll-Paque density gradient centrifugation was used to isolate PBMCs from around 10 ml of fresh peripheral blood. Total RNA was extracted with Trizol reagent and quality-checked on an Agilent 2100 Bioanalyzer.

This clonotype was seen ten or more times. What antigen it recognizes has not been identified. No base-level quality is on record; no much larger clone is a single base apart. The sequencing sample was made of peripheral blood. The chain is made from TRBV7-2 and TRBJ2-5; possibly the D gene is TRBD2, per 5 matching bases. This TCR derives from a woman aged 18 to 35 with stable Graves' hyperthyroidism. Donor details come from another sample of the same person, matched by shared clones. CDR3 reads: CASRSGQETQYF. In nucleotides, the sequence is TGTGCCAGCAGGTCGGGACAAGAGACCCAGTACTTC.